What follows are 32 T cell receptor beta chains derived from one specimen sequenced in a study of CD8+ T cells in alopecia areata. RNA was extracted and reverse transcribed into cDNA as the sequencing template. Method: immunoSEQ multiplex PCR; TCRdb's copy keeps in-frame clones and lacks some. The sample consists of some 58,000 clones, 35% to 55% of them appearing once. Treatment in this sample: oral pan-JAK inhibitor, 5-10 mg twice daily. The sample here was CD8+ T cells sorted from blood, taken between weeks 36 and 40, from a patient treated with tofacitinib. The receptors were gathered from a human donor with alopecia areata.

Only a few counts were recorded for this clone. The rearrangement uses TRBV28 and TRBJ2-7; D perhaps matches TRBD1 (10 bases). Germline V gene sequence: CDR1 MDHEN, CDR2 SYDVKM. V shed 6 bases and J shed 2 bases, with 26 bases lying between them. The CDR3 sequence is 18 residues long. CDR3 loop: CASSWDRGIEREAYEQYF. The CDR3 nucleotides are TGTGCCAGCAGCTGGGACAGGGGTATCGAGCGGGAGGCCTACGAGCAGTACTTC.

This clone was counted between two and nine times. The chain recombines TRBV6-5 with TRBJ1-5; no firm D call. Per germline, CDR1 MNHEY and CDR2 SVGAGI. This CDR3 spans 14 amino acids. V was trimmed by 4 bases and J by 1 base, leaving 8 bases between them. CDR3 region: CASSSLSSNQPQHF. In nucleotides, the CDR3 is TGTGCCAGCAGTTCCCTTTCGAGCAATCAGCCCCAGCATTTT.

J is TRBJ2-7 and V is TRBV25-1; no clear D. V lost 8 bases to trimming and J lost 3 bases, with 8 bases between them. Germline V gene lookup returns CDR1 MGHDK and CDR2 SYGVNS. There are 11 residues in the CDR3. The CDR3 sequence is CASGWIYEQYF. CDR3 bases: TGTGCCAGCGGGTGGATCTACGAGCAGTACTTC.

The V call is TRBV6-5, the J call TRBJ2-7, with 10 positions matching TRBD1. Germline V gene lookup returns CDR1 MNHEY and CDR2 SVGAGI. V dropped 4 bases and J dropped 3; count of bases not matched to a gene: 3. This CDR3 has 14 residues. The CDR3 DNA reads as TGTGCCAGCAGTTCCGGGACAGGGGACTACGAGCAGTACTTC. It codes for CASSSGTGDYEQYF.

This clone appeared a single time. The chain employs TRBV19 and TRBJ2-7; D ambiguous. The CDR3 contains 13 residues. Germline V lookup: CDR1 LNHDA, CDR2 SQIVND (reference sequence). V gave up 1 base and J gave up 4 bases, with 8 bases separating them. The CDR3 coding sequence is TGTGCCAGTAGTATAGCGGCGTGGTACGAGCAGTACTTC. It is translated as CASSIAAWYEQYF.

This chain uses TRBV7-3 with TRBJ2-2, with TRBD1 matching over 8 bases. Germline trimming cut 2 bases from V and 3 bases from J; bases unmatched to any gene: 8. The V gene's germline CDR1 is SGHTA and CDR2 FQGTGA. CDR3 length equals 17 residues. Here the CDR3 DNA reads TGTGCCAGCAGCTTACACCCGGGACAGGTAGACACCGGGGAGCTGTTTTTT. It specifies CASSLHPGQVDTGELFF.

This chain uses TRBV14 with TRBJ1-2; D is unresolved. Germline V gene sequence: CDR1 SGHDN, CDR2 FVKESK. Trimming left V 3 bases short and J 8 bases short, with 7 bases between. This CDR3 comprises 11 residues. The CDR3 is CASSQGWGYTF. DNA of the CDR3: TGTGCCAGCAGCCAGGGTTGGGGCTACACCTTC.

The rearrangement uses TRBV7-9 and TRBJ2-3; TRBD1 matches at 9 bases. Per the germline V gene, CDR1 is SEHNR and CDR2 is FQNEAQ (reference sequence). This CDR3 has 14 amino acids. J gave up 11 bases and V 2 bases, and 8 bases lay outside the gene matches. This CDR3 reads CASSLPDDRGVQYF. CDR3 coding DNA: TGTGCCAGCAGCTTACCAGATGACAGGGGGGTGCAGTATTTT.

The chain joins TRBV30 to TRBJ2-7; TRBD2 is a possible D gene (6 bases). Trimming removed 2 bases at V and 6 bases at J, with 26 bases between. Germline-derived CDR1 and CDR2 are GTSNPN and SVGIG (reference sequence). The CDR3 is 17 residues long. Here the CDR3 DNA reads TGTGCCTGGAGTAGTAAACGGACCGGGACCGGGGGTATCGAGCAGTACTTC. Amino acids: CAWSSKRTGTGGIEQYF.

The gene calls are TRBV5-1 and TRBJ2-3, with TRBD2 matching 7 bases. This CDR3 region has 15 residues. Per the germline V gene, CDR1 is SGHRS and CDR2 is YFSETQ. The junction had 6 bases not matched to a gene; V was cut back by 2 bases and J by 3 bases. Here the CDR3 reads CASSFRAGGTDTQYF. The CDR3 nucleotides read TGCGCCAGCAGCTTTCGGGCCGGGGGGACAGATACGCAGTATTTT.

The chain couples TRBV7-9 to TRBJ2-3, with a weak D call TRBD2 (5 bases). CDR3 length: 16 amino acids. The germline gives CDR1 SEHNR, CDR2 FQNEAQ (reference sequence). Trimming shortened V by 2 bases and J by 1 base, and 13 bases separated the two germline ends. CDR3 bases: TGTGCCAGCAGCTTAAGAGGGTCCTGGGGCACAGATACGCAGTATTTT. It encodes CASSLRGSWGTDTQYF. Drawing the rest from reference TRBV7-9 and TRBJ2-3, the complete variable domain is DTGVSQNPRHKITKRGQNVTFRCDPISEHNRLYWYRQTLGQGPEFLTYFQNEAQLEKSRLLSDRFSAERPKGSFSTLEIQRTEQGDSAMYLCASSLRGSWGTDTQYFGPGTRLTVL.

The chain couples TRBV29-1 to TRBJ2-4, with 7 bases fitting TRBD1. The CDR3 contains 19 residues. CDR1 is SQVTM and CDR2 is ANQGSEA in the germline V gene. V was pared by 1 base and J by 7 bases, with 22 bases of the junction left unmatched. CDR3 amino acids: CSVEGPAYGRQGFDNIQYF. The CDR3 nucleotides are TGCAGCGTTGAAGGCCCTGCCTACGGCCGACAGGGTTTTGATAACATTCAGTACTTC.

The chain joins TRBV29-1 to TRBJ2-3; D perhaps matches TRBD1 (6 bases). V was cut by 7 bases and J by 0 bases, with 20 bases left in between. The germline V gene encodes CDR1 SQVTM and CDR2 ANQGSEA. The CDR3 extends over 16 amino acids. The CDR3 spells CSAEFRGRTSTDTQYF. DNA for the CDR3: TGCAGCGCGGAATTCAGGGGCAGAACTAGCACAGATACGCAGTATTTT.

This chain connects TRBV6-5 to TRBJ2-2; unclear D gene. CDR1 is MNHEY, CDR2 SVGAGI, per germline. CDR3 length equals 13 residues. V lost 6 bases, J lost 0 bases, and 5 bases lay in between. CDR3 sequence: CASRTPNTGELFF. CDR3 sequence (DNA): TGTGCCAGCAGAACACCGAACACCGGGGAGCTGTTTTTT.

The sample holds a few counts of this clone. V gene TRBV9 combines with J gene TRBJ2-3, with D uncertain. The CDR3 covers 10 residues. V dropped 3 bases and J dropped 10 bases, with 6 bases sitting between them. The V gene's germline CDR1 is SGDLS and CDR2 YYNGEE. The CDR3 loop is CASSGVAQYF. CDR3 nucleotide sequence: TGTGCCAGCAGCGGGGTCGCGCAGTATTTT.

This clone has a handful of counts. J is TRBJ2-6 and V is TRBV5-4; TRBD1 agrees at 10 bases. Germline V lookup: CDR1 SGHNT, CDR2 YYREEE (reference sequence). After removal of 4 bases from V and 2 bases from J, the junction contained 9 bases not matched to a gene. The CDR3 sequence is 18 residues long. The CDR3 protein is CASSAPGQGFAGANVLTF. CDR3 nucleotide sequence: TGTGCCAGCAGCGCCCCGGGACAGGGGTTTGCTGGGGCCAACGTCCTGACTTTC.

The chain joins TRBV30 to TRBJ2-1, with D perhaps TRBD1 (5 bases). The germline V gene encodes CDR1 GTSNPN and CDR2 SVGIG (reference sequence). The CDR3 totals 14 residues. The V gene lost 0 bases and the J gene lost 7 bases, with 13 bases spanning the gap. The CDR3 DNA reads as TGTGCCTGGAGTGTAGACAGCTCCCCAAATGAGCAGTTCTTC. Translating it yields CAWSVDSSPNEQFF.

This clone was detected only a few times. This chain joins TRBV9 and TRBJ2-2; 7 nucleotides line up with TRBD2. Per germline, CDR1 SGDLS and CDR2 YYNGEE. The trim removed 0 bases at V and 7 bases at J, leaving 6 bases unmatched. The CDR3 totals 15 residues. CDR3 amino acids: CASSVVGGPDGELFF. DNA for the CDR3: TGTGCCAGCAGCGTAGTGGGAGGGCCGGACGGGGAGCTGTTTTTT.

This clone appeared a few times. The chain uses TRBV30 and TRBJ1-5; D is perhaps TRBD1 (5 bases). The V end lost 3 bases, the J end lost 6 bases, and 15 bases lay between the germline ends. Looked up from germline, CDR1 is GTSNPN and CDR2 is SVGIG (reference sequence). This CDR3 spans 14 amino acids. CDR3 protein: CAWSPDSGGQPQHF. In nucleotides, the CDR3 is TGTGCCTGGAGCCCTGACAGCGGCGGTCAGCCCCAGCATTTT.

The CDR3 reads CASSVRGSSGNTIYF. CDR3 nucleotide sequence: TGTGCCAGCAGCGTCAGGGGGAGCTCTGGAAACACCATATATTTT. The chain has TRBV9 and TRBJ1-3; 7 nucleotides match TRBD1. V gave up 2 bases and J gave up 0 bases; unmatched junction bases: 2. Per germline, CDR1 SGDLS and CDR2 YYNGEE. This CDR3 has 15 amino acids.

The chain links TRBV29-1 to TRBJ2-1, with D unclear. Germline-derived CDR1 and CDR2 are SQVTM and ANQGSEA. This CDR3 is 10 amino acids long. V gave up 7 bases and J gave up 9 bases, with 10 bases separating them. The CDR3 nucleotides read TGCAGCGCTGACTCCTTTGAGCAGTTCTTC. Its translation: CSADSFEQFF.

The chain combines TRBV27 with TRBJ1-2, with D perhaps matching TRBD1 (5 bases). Trimming pared 4 bases from V and 4 bases from J, leaving 10 bases between. The CDR3 has 13 amino acids. The V gene's germline CDR1 is MNHEY and CDR2 SMNVEV (reference sequence). CDR3 in DNA: TGTGCCAGCAGTTCAGGGATTAGCTATGGCTACACCTTC. This codes for CASSSGISYGYTF.

V and J are TRBV14 and TRBJ2-5, with 8 bases matching TRBD2. Germline V gene data show CDR1 as SGHDN and CDR2 as FVKESK. The CDR3 is made up of 18 amino acids. Losses at the gene ends were 0 bases for V and 5 bases for J; bases not matched to a gene: 14. CDR3 in DNA: TGTGCCAGCAGCCAAGATGTCTTCGGAGCGGGAGCTTTGGAGACCCAGTACTTC. Its protein product is CASSQDVFGAGALETQYF.

This clone has just one count. The chain combines TRBV11-2 with TRBJ2-7, with TRBD1 matching 7 bases. The CDR3 is 14 amino acids. The germline gives CDR1 SGHAT, CDR2 FQNNGV. V was clipped by 1 base and J by 2 bases; unmatched bases: 2. The CDR3 protein is CASSLVQGAYEQYF. The DNA for the CDR3 is TGTGCCAGCAGCTTAGTCCAGGGGGCCTACGAGCAGTACTTC.

This clone was seen a handful of times. The genes are TRBV14 and TRBJ1-1; no firm D call. Looked up from germline, CDR1 is SGHDN and CDR2 is FVKESK. CDR3 size: 13 residues. V was trimmed by 1 base and J by 8 bases, leaving 11 bases between them. In nucleotides, the CDR3 is TGTGCCAGCAGCCAAGTTGGCGGGATAGAAGCTTTCTTT. Translation gives CASSQVGGIEAFF.

This clone turned up a few times. This rearrangement joins TRBV5-6 to TRBJ1-5, with D maybe TRBD1 (6 bases). The CDR3 consists of 14 residues. With 3 bases removed from V and 0 bases from J, the gap between germline ends came to 7 bases. Germline V gene sequence: CDR1 SGHDT, CDR2 YYEEEE. The CDR3 DNA follows: TGTGCCAGCAGCTCAGGGGTTAGCAATCAGCCCCAGCATTTT. It translates to CASSSGVSNQPQHF.

The V call is TRBV6-5, the J call TRBJ2-6, with D possibly being TRBD1 or TRBD2 (6 bases each). Deletions cut 10 bases from V and 4 bases from J, with 14 bases between. CDR3 length: 14 amino acids. Germline-derived CDR1 and CDR2 are MNHEY and SVGAGI. CDR3 bases: TGTGCCACAGGGGCGGGGCCCGGGGCCAACGTCCTGACTTTC. The encoded protein is CATGAGPGANVLTF.

The J gene is TRBJ1-5, the V gene TRBV4-1; D not certain. Trimming pared 1 base from V and 3 bases from J, leaving 10 bases between. CDR1 is MGHRA and CDR2 is YSYEKL in the germline V gene. CDR3 length: 15 amino acids. The CDR3 DNA reads TGCGCCAGCAGCCAAGCCCTGCAGCTCAATCAGCCCCAGCATTTT. This encodes CASSQALQLNQPQHF.

The rearrangement uses TRBV28 and TRBJ1-2; no clear D gene. Germline V lookup: CDR1 MDHEN, CDR2 SYDVKM. There are 13 residues in the CDR3. The V end was cut by 5 bases, the J end by 9 bases, with 16 bases between. The CDR3 spells CASSPRPEQSYTF. The CDR3 DNA is TGTGCCAGCAGTCCCCGACCCGAACAAAGCTACACCTTC.

The chain links TRBV7-2 to TRBJ2-3; D call uncertain. This CDR3 region has 16 residues. Germline-derived CDR1 and CDR2 are SGHTA and FQGNSA. V lost 5 bases to trimming and J lost 4 bases, with 19 bases between them. The CDR3 is CASSPMGIGGADTQYF. CDR3 bases: TGTGCCAGCAGCCCCATGGGCATCGGTGGTGCAGATACGCAGTATTTT.

This clone has a single count. The rearrangement joins TRBV2 to TRBJ1-2, with a possible D match to TRBD1 (6 bases). Germline V lookup: CDR1 SNHLY, CDR2 FYNNEI. Trimming took off 4 bases at V and 4 bases at J, with 13 bases between the two ends. The CDR3 sequence is 14 residues long. DNA for the CDR3: TGTGCCAGCAGTGTGGAGGGGGGCCCCTATGGCTACACCTTC. It encodes CASSVEGGPYGYTF.

The chain is built from TRBV4-1 and TRBJ2-5, with 11 bases aligning to TRBD2. CDR1 is MGHRA and CDR2 is YSYEKL in the germline V gene. The junction had 6 bases not matched to a gene; V was cut back by 4 bases and J by 2 bases. The CDR3 extends over 16 amino acids. The DNA of the CDR3 is TGCGCCAGCAGCCCACAACTAGCGGGAGAGCAAGAGACCCAGTACTTC. It encodes CASSPQLAGEQETQYF.